This is a list of T cell receptor beta chains from one sample in a study of coeliac disease. The assay was immunoSEQ multiplex PCR, and TCRdb's table has in-frame clones only and misses some. The sample shows several thousand clones, approximately 72% of them seen only once. The sample consisted of lamina propria lymphocytes from the gut. All receptors come from a man aged 25-45 years with celiac disease. Both conserved end residues are part of each CDR3. The D gene is left open where the match is weak. Some rows have no size entry. The others give once, few or many, or a class for an expanded clone.

>TRBJ1-1|few|TRBV9|-
CASSVLTGNTKAFF
TGTGCCAGCAGCGTCCTCACAGGGAACACTAAAGCTTTCTTT
>TRBJ2-4|-|TRBV5-4|TRBD2
CASSPEGGPSIQYF
TGTGCCAGCAGCCCGGAGGGAGGGCCGAGCATTCAGTACTTC
>TRBJ2-2|few|TRBV7-2|-
CASSLRERAGELFF
TGTGCCAGCAGCCTGCGGGAAAGGGCCGGGGAGCTGTTTTTT
>TRBJ2-3|-|TRBV11-2|-
CASSYPGTSRADTQYF
TGTGCCAGCAGCTACCCGGGCACATCCAGGGCAGATACGCAGTATTTT
>TRBJ1-4|-|TRBV6-6|-
CASSYGLQEKLFF
TGTGCCAGCAGTTATGGGCTACAGGAAAAACTGTTTTTT
>TRBJ2-5|once|TRBV18|-
CASSPLVGYQETQYF
TGTGCTAGCTCACCATTAGTCGGGTACCAAGAGACCCAGTACTTC
>TRBJ2-2|once|TRBV9|-
CASSPWGVLNTGELFF
TGTGCCAGCAGCCCCTGGGGGGTCCTGAACACCGGGGAGCTGTTTTTT
>TRBJ2-2|-|TRBV2|-
CASSVQGTGELFF
TGTGCCAGCAGTGTGCAGGGAACCGGGGAGCTGTTTTTT
>TRBJ2-2|few|TRBV10-3|-
CAISEPLGGRTGELFF
TGTGCCATCAGTGAGCCCTTGGGGGGTCGTACCGGGGAGCTGTTTTTT
>TRBJ2-1|-|TRBV6-4|TRBD2
CASSPSGAYNEQFF
TGTGCCAGCAGCCCTAGCGGGGCCTACAATGAGCAGTTCTTC
>TRBJ2-1|-|TRBV6-5|TRBD2
CASSYSSGSISEQFF
TGTGCCAGCAGTTACTCTAGCGGGAGTATCAGTGAGCAGTTCTTC
>TRBJ2-3|-|TRBV4-2|-
CASSPGSGSTDTQYF
TGTGCCAGCAGCCCGGGGAGCGGGAGCACAGATACGCAGTATTTT
>TRBJ2-7|-|TRBV10-3|TRBD1
CAISEGTGGYEQYF
TGTGCCATCAGTGAAGGGACAGGGGGATACGAGCAGTACTTC
>TRBJ2-3|-|TRBV5-6|TRBD2
CASSLIAGTTSTDTQYF
TGTGCCAGCAGCTTGATAGCGGGAACGACTAGCACAGATACGCAGTATTTT
>TRBJ2-7|-|TRBV4-1|TRBD1
CASSRSPTGGSEQYF
TGCGCCAGCAGCCGATCACCGACAGGGGGGAGCGAGCAGTACTTC
>TRBJ2-1|-|TRBV19|TRBD1
CASSMGQGYNEQFF
TGTGCCAGTAGTATGGGACAGGGTTACAATGAGCAGTTCTTC